These 9 T cell receptor beta chains were sequenced from one sample in a study of cytomegalovirus exposure and HLA in healthy donors. Primers included in the PCR were 60 Vbeta and 13 Jbeta primers. Assay used: immunoSEQ multiplex PCR; TCRdb lists only in-frame clones, some missing. The data show more than 150,000 clones, approximately 84% seen once. The sample taken for sequencing was PBMCs. The origin of the receptors is a man aged 50-60 years in good health and CMV-seronegative.

In its sample, this clone was seen a few times. In DNA form, the CDR3 reads TGTGCCAGCAGCCGAGACGACTACCGAGGCAACGAGCAGTACTTC. As protein: CASSRDDYRGNEQYF. The chain carries TRBV9 and TRBJ2-7; D is possibly TRBD2 (5 bases). V was cut by 4 bases and J by 5 bases, with 19 bases left in between. Germline CDR1 is SGDLS and CDR2 is YYNGEE. This CDR3 comprises 15 residues.

V and J are TRBV13 and TRBJ1-4; TRBD1 matches 7 bases. The CDR3 loop spans 16 amino acids. CDR1 and CDR2 (germline): PRHDT, FYEKMQ (reference sequence). The ends lost 0 bases at V and 5 bases at J; junction bases unmatched: 6. CDR3 nucleotide sequence: TGTGCCAGCAGCTTAGGCCTAGACAGGGAAAATGAAAAACTGTTTTTT. This translates into CASSLGLDRENEKLFF.

This clone was counted once. V is TRBV5-1 and J is TRBJ2-3; 10 bases match TRBD2. Per the germline V gene, CDR1 is SGHRS and CDR2 is YFSETQ. V shed 1 base, J shed 3 bases, and the junction held 8 bases outside the gene matches. The CDR3 consists of 17 residues. CDR3 in amino acids: CASSLLSGGSGTDTQYF. The CDR3, as DNA: TGCGCCAGCAGCTTGCTTAGCGGGGGGTCCGGGACAGATACGCAGTATTTT.

This clone came up once. J is TRBJ1-1 and V is TRBV5-1; 8 positions agree with TRBD1. The CDR3 has 15 amino acids. Germline V lookup: CDR1 SGHRS, CDR2 YFSETQ. Trimming removed 4 bases from V and 0 bases from J; junction bases left unmatched: 5. In DNA, the CDR3 is TGCGCCAGCAGCCCAAGGACAGGGCTGAACACTGAAGCTTTCTTT. It yields the protein CASSPRTGLNTEAFF.

In regard to this clone: At one boundary the junction diverges from the germline segment, which might be a read error. The gene calls are TRBV7-9 and TRBJ2-7; D is uncertain. The CDR3 length is 12 residues. Germline CDR1 SEHNR, CDR2 FQNEAQ (reference sequence). The DNA for the CDR3 is TGTTCCAGCAGCCCTCCTCGGTCCGAGCAGTACTTC. Amino acids: CSSSPPRSEQYF.

The V call is TRBV7-9, the J call TRBJ2-5; D might be TRBD2 (5 bases). Germline CDR1 reads SEHNR; CDR2 reads FQNEAQ (reference sequence). The germline V and J ends were trimmed by 5 bases and 6 bases, with 10 bases remaining between them. The CDR3 spans 12 residues. This chain's CDR3 is CASSPGWQTQYF. The CDR3 bases are TGTGCCAGCAGCCCGGGGTGGCAGACCCAGTACTTC.

This clone was observed a few times. The chain uses TRBV6-5 and TRBJ2-3; TRBD1 matches 11 bases. The germline V gene encodes CDR1 MNHEY and CDR2 SVGAGI. Trimming at V came to 6 bases and at J to 8 bases, leaving 10 bases not matched to a gene. The CDR3 contains 15 residues. CDR3 in amino acids: CASSSLGTGGITQYF. CDR3 DNA: TGTGCCAGCAGCTCGCTAGGGACAGGGGGAATTACGCAGTATTTT.

This clone was found once. The CDR3 loop reads CASSDQRAGSGNTIYF. In nucleotides, the CDR3 is TGTGCCAGCAGTGATCAGCGCGCTGGCTCTGGAAACACCATATATTTT. The chain combines TRBV25-1 with TRBJ1-3; no clear D. CDR3 size: 16 residues. Per germline, CDR1 MGHDK and CDR2 SYGVNS. V was trimmed by 3 bases and J by 0 bases, leaving 12 bases between them.

The chain employs TRBV7-2 and TRBJ1-5, with 9 positions matching TRBD1. The J segment lost 1 base and the V segment lost 5 bases, leaving 6 bases of the junction unmatched. CDR3 length: 16 amino acids. The germline gives CDR1 SGHTA, CDR2 FQGNSA. For the CDR3, the DNA is TGTGCCAGCAGCGCCAATACAGGGGGCAGCAATCAGCCCCAGCATTTT. Translating gives CASSANTGGSNQPQHF.